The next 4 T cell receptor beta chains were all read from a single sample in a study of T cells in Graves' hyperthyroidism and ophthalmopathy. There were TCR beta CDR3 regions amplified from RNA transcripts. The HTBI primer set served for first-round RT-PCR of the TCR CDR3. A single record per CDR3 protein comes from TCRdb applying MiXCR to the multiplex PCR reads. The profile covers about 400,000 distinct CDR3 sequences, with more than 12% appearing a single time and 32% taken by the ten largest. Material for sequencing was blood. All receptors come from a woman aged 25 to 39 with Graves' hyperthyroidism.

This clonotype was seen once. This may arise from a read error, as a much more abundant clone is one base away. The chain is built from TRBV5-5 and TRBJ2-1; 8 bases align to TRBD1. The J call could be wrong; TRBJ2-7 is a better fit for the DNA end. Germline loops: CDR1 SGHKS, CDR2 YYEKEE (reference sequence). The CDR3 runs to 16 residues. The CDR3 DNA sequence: TGTGCCAGCAGCTTATACTCCGGGACAGGCCCTAATGAGCAGTACTTC. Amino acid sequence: CASSLYSGTGPNEQYF.

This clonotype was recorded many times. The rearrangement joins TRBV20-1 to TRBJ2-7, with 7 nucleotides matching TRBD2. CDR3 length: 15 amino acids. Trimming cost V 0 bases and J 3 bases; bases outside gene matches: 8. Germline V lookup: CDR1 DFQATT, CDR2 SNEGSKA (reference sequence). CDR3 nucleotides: TGCAGTGCTAGAGATCCCCGCGGGAGTAACTACGAGCAGTACTTC. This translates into CSARDPRGSNYEQYF.

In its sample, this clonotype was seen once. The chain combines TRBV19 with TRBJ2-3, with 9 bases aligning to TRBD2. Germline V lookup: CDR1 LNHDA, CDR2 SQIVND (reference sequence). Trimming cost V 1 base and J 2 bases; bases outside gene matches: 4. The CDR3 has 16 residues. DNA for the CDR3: TGTGCCAGTAGTATAGCTAGCGGGACCTACACAGATACGCAGTATTTT. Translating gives CASSIASGTYTDTQYF.

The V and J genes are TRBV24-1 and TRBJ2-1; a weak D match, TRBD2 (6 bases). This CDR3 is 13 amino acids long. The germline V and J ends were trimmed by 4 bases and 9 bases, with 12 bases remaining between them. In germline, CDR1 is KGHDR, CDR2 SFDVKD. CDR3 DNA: TGTGCCACCAGTGACGGAGGGGTGGGTGAGCAGTTCTTC. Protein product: CATSDGGVGEQFF.